Included here is one TCR beta chain sequence, with context. Vbeta (60) and Jbeta (13) primers were used in the PCR. The table came from immunoSEQ multiplex PCR; TCRdb's copy has only in-frame clones and leaves some out. The sample lists 150,000 to 200,000 clones, 68% seen once, with approximately 1.5% in the top ten. The sample comes from a study of cytomegalovirus exposure and HLA in healthy donors. The clonotype comes from a man between 50 and 59 years old in good health and CMV-seronegative. Sequenced input: PBMCs.

CDR3 coding DNA: TGTGCCAGCAGCCCTCGGGACACATCTAATGAAAAACTGTTTTTT. This codes for CASSPRDTSNEKLFF. The V gene is TRBV7-8, the J gene TRBJ1-4, with D possibly matching TRBD1 (6 bases). Germline values: CDR1 SGHVS, CDR2 FQNEAQ. This CDR3 has 15 amino acids. Trimming removed 5 bases at V and 3 bases at J, with 13 bases between.